The 30 T cell receptor beta chains listed next were all sequenced from one sample in a study of T cell responses to AZD1222 COVID-19 vaccine. Here immunoSEQ multiplex PCR was the method, and the copy in TCRdb shows in-frame clones only, minus some. The sample has 110,000 or so clones; around 89% are singletons. Specimen: peripheral blood, collected 28 days after the second AZD1222 dose. Every receptor here comes from an adult who received the AZD1222 COVID-19 vaccine.

This clone was seen only a few times. This chain uses TRBV5-1 with TRBJ1-6, with 7 bases identical to TRBD1. CDR3 length: 18 amino acids. Germline V gene data show CDR1 as SGHRS and CDR2 as YFSETQ. V lost 0 bases to trimming and J lost 0 bases; unmatched junction nucleotides: 6. CDR3 nucleotide sequence: TGCGCCAGCAGCTTGGCCGGGACAGACTTCTCCTATAATTCACCCCTCCACTTT. As protein: CASSLAGTDFSYNSPLHF.

The genes are TRBV5-6 and TRBJ2-2; D call uncertain. Germline assignment: CDR1 SGHDT and CDR2 YYEEEE. The CDR3 covers 14 residues. Deletions cut 3 bases from V and 4 bases from J, with 10 bases between. The CDR3 region has the DNA TGTGCCAGCAGCTCAATTTTGGTCACCGGGGAGCTGTTTTTT. Its protein product is CASSSILVTGELFF.

This chain connects TRBV6-5 to TRBJ2-7, with 8 bases that match TRBD2. The junction had 10 bases not matched to a gene; V was cut back by 10 bases and J by 2 bases. The CDR3 covers 14 residues. The germline CDR1 and CDR2 sequences are MNHEY and SVGAGI. Here the CDR3 reads CATKIRTSPYEQYF. In DNA, the CDR3 is TGTGCCACCAAGATCCGGACTAGCCCCTACGAGCAGTACTTC.

CDR3: CASSKQGAPHEQYF. The CDR3 DNA reads as TGTGCCAGTAGTAAACAGGGTGCCCCCCACGAGCAGTACTTC. The chain combines TRBV19 with TRBJ2-7; perhaps TRBD1 as D (6 bases). Per germline, CDR1 LNHDA and CDR2 SQIVND (reference sequence). Trimming removed 4 bases from V and 5 bases from J, with 15 bases in between. The CDR3 consists of 14 residues.

This chain uses TRBV7-8 with TRBJ1-6; tentative D call: TRBD1 (6 bases). Germline V lookup: CDR1 SGHVS, CDR2 FQNEAQ. Trimming shortened V by 1 base and J by 10 bases, and 14 bases separated the two germline ends. This CDR3 is built from 15 residues. The DNA for the CDR3 is TGTGCCAGCAGCTTAGTTCAGGGGACGGGGTCACCCCTCCACTTT. Translating it yields CASSLVQGTGSPLHF.

The chain is built from TRBV18 and TRBJ2-5; perhaps TRBD2 as D (6 bases). CDR3 length equals 14 residues. Germline V gene data show CDR1 as KGHSH and CDR2 as LQKENI. Trimming removed 3 bases at V and 2 bases at J, with 10 bases between. The CDR3 reads CASSPGTRQETQYF. The DNA for the CDR3 is TGTGCCAGCTCACCCGGGACTCGTCAAGAGACCCAGTACTTC.

The chain uses TRBV10-3 and TRBJ1-5; possible D gene TRBD1, 6 bases. Germline V gene data show CDR1 as ENHRY and CDR2 as SYGVKD. This CDR3 has 13 amino acids. Trimming removed 6 bases at V and 3 bases at J, with 9 bases between. CDR3 coding DNA: TGTGCCATCAGGACAGGCCTCAATCAGCCCCAGCATTTT. Translation: CAIRTGLNQPQHF.

This chain uses TRBV7-8 with TRBJ2-1, with D maybe TRBD1 (6 bases). V was clipped by 3 bases and J by 7 bases, with 13 bases between them. The germline gives CDR1 SGHVS, CDR2 FQNEAQ. The CDR3 length is 14 residues. In DNA form, the CDR3 reads TGTGCCAGCAGCTTTCTCAGGGGCGGAAATGAGCAGTTCTTC. Residues: CASSFLRGGNEQFF.

This sequence joins TRBV7-6 and TRBJ2-7; TRBD2 aligns across 11 bases. CDR3 size: 16 residues. Germline loops: CDR1 SGHVS, CDR2 FNYEAQ. V was clipped by 0 bases and J by 0 bases; unmatched bases: 1. The CDR3 is CASSLASGGASYEQYF. The CDR3 region has the DNA TGTGCCAGCAGCTTAGCTAGCGGGGGGGCCTCCTACGAGCAGTACTTC.

This chain links TRBV9 with TRBJ1-2; a possible D gene is TRBD1 (6 bases). This CDR3 is built from 12 residues. Germline V CDR1 and CDR2: SGDLS, YYNGEE. The V end lost 3 bases, the J end lost 7 bases, and 10 bases lay between the germline ends. The CDR3 sequence: CASSAIQGGYTF. The CDR3 DNA reads as TGTGCCAGCAGCGCGATACAGGGTGGCTACACCTTC.

The chain couples TRBV6-5 to TRBJ2-7; TRBD1 agrees at 9 bases. Germline loops: CDR1 MNHEY, CDR2 SVGAGI. The J segment lost 2 bases and the V segment lost 10 bases, leaving 6 bases of the junction unmatched. The CDR3 consists of 13 residues. The CDR3 region is CATRDRVTYEQYF. CDR3 nucleotide sequence: TGTGCCACCCGGGACAGGGTTACCTACGAGCAGTACTTC.

This clone showed up just once. The rearrangement joins TRBV6-5 to TRBJ2-7; TRBD1 might be the D (6 bases). This CDR3 has 15 amino acids. V dropped 4 bases and J dropped 0 bases, with 13 bases sitting between them. CDR1 MNHEY and CDR2 SVGAGI come from the germline V gene. CDR3 bases: TGTGCCAGCAGTTTTACAGGGACCTCCTCCTACGAGCAGTACTTC. It translates to CASSFTGTSSYEQYF.

This rearrangement joins TRBV11-2 to TRBJ2-3; D call uncertain. The CDR3 spans 13 residues. Trimming removed 0 bases at V and 2 bases at J, with 3 bases between. Germline V gene lookup returns CDR1 SGHAT and CDR2 FQNNGV. CDR3 coding DNA: TGTGCCAGCAGCTTAGAAAACACAGATACGCAGTATTTT. Amino acid sequence: CASSLENTDTQYF. Filled out from reference TRBV11-2 and TRBJ2-3, the complete variable domain reads EAGVAQSPRYKIIEKRQSVAFWCNPISGHATLYWYQQILGQGPKLLIQFQNNGVVDDSQLPKDRFSAERLKGVDSTLKIQPAKLEDSAVYLCASSLENTDTQYFGPGTRLTVL.

This chain uses TRBV5-8 with TRBJ1-2; D not certain. This CDR3 contains 9 residues. V dropped 4 bases and J dropped 6 bases, with 1 base sitting between them. Germline CDR1 and CDR2: SGHTS and YDEGEE. The CDR3 loop reads CASSNGYTF. In nucleotides, the CDR3 is TGTGCCAGCAGCAATGGCTACACCTTC. The entire variable domain, with the rest obtained from reference TRBV5-8 and TRBJ1-2, is as follows: EAGVTQSPTHLIKTRGQQATLRCSPISGHTSVYWYQQALGLGLQFLLWYDEGEERNRGNFPPRFSGRQFPNYSSELNVNALELEDSALYLCASSNGYTFGSGTRLTVV.

V and J are TRBV7-3 and TRBJ2-5; 8 bases map to TRBD1. Germline-derived CDR1 and CDR2 are SGHTA and FQGTGA. The CDR3 runs to 14 residues. The ends lost 5 bases at V and 6 bases at J; junction bases unmatched: 8. DNA of the CDR3: TGTGCCAGCAGCACTTCGACAGGGGAAAAGACCCAGTACTTC. This sequence encodes CASSTSTGEKTQYF.

The V call is TRBV12-3 or TRBV12-4, the J call TRBJ1-5; D is possibly TRBD1 (5 bases). This CDR3 spans 12 amino acids. Trimming took 6 bases from V and 9 from J, leaving 12 bases between them. Here the CDR3 reads CASSPQGRPQHF. CDR3 nucleotides: TGTGCCAGCAGCCCTCAGGGCAGGCCCCAGCATTTT.

The rearrangement joins TRBV3-1 (or the pseudogene TRBV3-2) to TRBJ2-1; D is unresolved. V was clipped by 1 base and J by 8 bases, with 6 bases between them. This CDR3 has 12 amino acids. The germline gives CDR1 LGHDT, CDR2 YNNKEL (reference sequence). The CDR3 protein is CASSQVQDEQFF. In DNA, the CDR3 is TGTGCCAGCAGCCAAGTTCAGGATGAGCAGTTCTTC.

This sequence joins TRBV5-1 and TRBJ1-6; the D is unclear. Germline CDR1 and CDR2: SGHRS and YFSETQ. V lost 0 bases and J 9 bases, leaving 7 bases between the germline ends. This CDR3 is 13 amino acids long. In DNA, the CDR3 is TGCGCCAGCAGCTTGGGAGTCGGTTCACCCCTCCACTTT. Translated: CASSLGVGSPLHF.

The chain is built from TRBV11-3 and TRBJ2-7; D unresolved. V was shortened by 5 bases and J by 0 bases, with 17 bases between the two germline ends. Germline V CDR1 and CDR2: SGHNT, YENEEA. The CDR3 contains 16 residues. In DNA, the CDR3 is TGTGCCAGCAGCCCGAGGTCAGGAAGGAGCTCCTACGAGCAGTACTTC. It encodes CASSPRSGRSSYEQYF.

This clone came up a few times. The CDR3 here is CASSSTGETYEQYF. CDR3 DNA: TGTGCCAGCAGTTCAACAGGGGAAACCTACGAGCAGTACTTC. V gene TRBV28 combines with J gene TRBJ2-7, with 7 bases fitting TRBD1. After removal of 4 bases from V and 2 bases from J, the junction contained 5 bases not matched to a gene. CDR1 is MDHEN and CDR2 is SYDVKM in the germline V gene. This CDR3 region has 14 residues.

The rearrangement joins TRBV10-1 to TRBJ2-3; D is ambiguous. This CDR3 is 14 amino acids long. The V and J ends lost 1 base and 2 bases respectively, with 7 bases between them. CDR1 and CDR2 (germline): WNHNN, SYGVQD (reference sequence). The CDR3 DNA is TGCGCCAGCAGTGAGTACACAAACACAGATACGCAGTATTTT. The encoded protein is CASSEYTNTDTQYF.

The V gene is TRBV7-2, the J gene TRBJ1-4, with TRBD1 matching over 9 bases. Germline-derived CDR1 and CDR2 are SGHTA and FQGNSA. The CDR3 extends over 14 amino acids. With 3 bases clipped from V and 4 bases from J, the junction kept 0 bases outside the gene matches. CDR3 DNA sequence: TGTGCCAGCAGCTTGGACAGGGGTAATGAAAAACTGTTTTTT. This gives the protein CASSLDRGNEKLFF.

The gene calls are TRBV24-1 and TRBJ2-1; D uncertain. From germline, CDR1 is KGHDR and CDR2 SFDVKD. CDR3 length equals 17 residues. The V end was cut by 2 bases, the J end by 4 bases, with 17 bases between. In nucleotides, the CDR3 is TGTGCCACCAGTGATTCGACCCTGGGCCGGGTATACAATGAGCAGTTCTTC. Its translation is CATSDSTLGRVYNEQFF.

The chain couples TRBV27 to TRBJ2-1, with 9 bases aligning to TRBD1. Germline V lookup: CDR1 MNHEY, CDR2 SMNVEV (reference sequence). This CDR3 has 17 amino acids. Trimming removed 2 bases from V and 4 bases from J; junction bases left unmatched: 9. The CDR3 DNA sequence: TGTGCCAGCAGTTTACGCCCCGGGACAGGGAGATACAATGAGCAGTTCTTC. Amino acid sequence: CASSLRPGTGRYNEQFF.

CDR3 bases: TGTGCCAGCAGTTTAGGTGGGAGGGCTGGGGCCAACGTCCTGACTTTC. Its protein product is CASSLGGRAGANVLTF. This chain joins TRBV27 and TRBJ2-6, with 7 bases identical to TRBD2. Per germline, CDR1 MNHEY and CDR2 SMNVEV (reference sequence). The CDR3 consists of 16 residues. The ends lost 2 bases at V and 2 bases at J; junction bases unmatched: 3.

CDR3 amino acids: CATSDSLGKEAFF. The CDR3 DNA reads TGTGCCACCAGTGACTCCCTAGGTAAGGAAGCTTTCTTT. The gene calls are TRBV24-1 and TRBJ1-1; D is undetermined. The CDR3 is 13 amino acids. V shed 4 bases and J shed 8 bases, with 13 bases lying between them. Germline loops: CDR1 KGHDR, CDR2 SFDVKD.

This clone was counted once. The chain joins TRBV2 to TRBJ1-1, with D tentatively TRBD1 (5 bases). V was shortened by 8 bases and J by 0 bases, with 16 bases between the two germline ends. The CDR3 has 15 residues. Germline lookup yields CDR1 SNHLY and CDR2 FYNNEI. Written as DNA, the CDR3 is TGTGCCAGCCGGGGTGCAGGGAAGGTGAACACTGAAGCTTTCTTT. Its translation: CASRGAGKVNTEAFF.

The chain recombines TRBV5-1 with TRBJ2-4; 9 nucleotides match TRBD2. The CDR3 totals 15 residues. V trimming: 0 bases; J trimming: 8 bases; junction bases outside the gene matches: 6. CDR1 SGHRS and CDR2 YFSETQ come from the germline V gene. Here the CDR3 DNA reads TGCGCCAGCAGCTTGGAATTAGCGGGGGAGGACATTCAGTACTTC. It encodes CASSLELAGEDIQYF.

The chain is built from TRBV5-8 and TRBJ2-7, with TRBD1 identical over 7 bases. The CDR3 consists of 16 residues. Germline CDR1 SGHTS, CDR2 YDEGEE. Trimming took 2 bases from V and 6 from J; bases not matched to a gene: 14. Here the CDR3 reads CASSFSPDRRQGEQYF. For the CDR3, the DNA is TGTGCCAGCAGCTTTAGCCCCGACAGAAGACAGGGCGAGCAGTACTTC.

V usage is TRBV9 and J usage is TRBJ2-3; D is unresolved. In germline, CDR1 is SGDLS, CDR2 YYNGEE. There are 15 residues in the CDR3. The germline V and J ends were trimmed by 4 bases and 2 bases, with 14 bases remaining between them. CDR3 nucleotides: TGTGCCAGCAGCCCGGTAGGGTCAGACACAGATACGCAGTATTTT. It is translated as CASSPVGSDTDTQYF.